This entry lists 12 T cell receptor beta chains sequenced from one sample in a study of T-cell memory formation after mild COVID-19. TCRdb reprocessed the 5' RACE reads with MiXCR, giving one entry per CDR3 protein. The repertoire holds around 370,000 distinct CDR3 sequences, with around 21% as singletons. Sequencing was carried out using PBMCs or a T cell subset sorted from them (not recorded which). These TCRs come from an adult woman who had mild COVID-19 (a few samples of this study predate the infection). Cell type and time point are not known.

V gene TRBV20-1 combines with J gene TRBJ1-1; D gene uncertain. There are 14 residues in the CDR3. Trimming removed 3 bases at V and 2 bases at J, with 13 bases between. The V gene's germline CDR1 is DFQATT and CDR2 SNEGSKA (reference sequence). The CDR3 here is CSASHSSHNTEAFF. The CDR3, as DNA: TGCAGTGCTAGCCATTCAAGTCATAACACTGAAGCTTTCTTT.

The CDR3 sequence is CASSWTGDEAFF. CDR3 sequence (DNA): TGTGCCAGCAGCTGGACAGGGGATGAAGCTTTCTTT. V and J are TRBV6-1 and TRBJ1-1; TRBD1 matches 9 bases. Germline V gives CDR1 MNHNS, CDR2 SASEGT. With V trimmed by 6 bases and J by 7 bases, 3 bases remained unmatched. The length of the CDR3 is 12 residues.

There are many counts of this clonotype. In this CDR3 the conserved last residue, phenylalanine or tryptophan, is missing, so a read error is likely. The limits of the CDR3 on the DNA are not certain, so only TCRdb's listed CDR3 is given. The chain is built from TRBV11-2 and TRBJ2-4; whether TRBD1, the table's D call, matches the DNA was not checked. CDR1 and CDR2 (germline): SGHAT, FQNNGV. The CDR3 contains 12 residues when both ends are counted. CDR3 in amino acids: CASSQMGAGFSV.

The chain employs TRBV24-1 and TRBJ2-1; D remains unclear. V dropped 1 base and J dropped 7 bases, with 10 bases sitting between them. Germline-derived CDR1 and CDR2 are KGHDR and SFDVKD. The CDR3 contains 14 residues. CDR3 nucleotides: TGTGCCACCAGTGATTTCCGATCGACTAATGAGCAGTTCTTC. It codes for CATSDFRSTNEQFF.

CDR3 sequence reads: CASSQETVAKQYF. CDR3 DNA: TGTGCCAGCAGCCAAGAGACGGTAGCAAAGCAGTACTTC. The chain links TRBV3-1 to TRBJ2-7; D unresolved. Trimming pared 0 bases from V and 8 bases from J, leaving 11 bases between. The CDR3 covers 13 residues. Germline V lookup: CDR1 LGHDT, CDR2 YNNKEL (reference sequence).

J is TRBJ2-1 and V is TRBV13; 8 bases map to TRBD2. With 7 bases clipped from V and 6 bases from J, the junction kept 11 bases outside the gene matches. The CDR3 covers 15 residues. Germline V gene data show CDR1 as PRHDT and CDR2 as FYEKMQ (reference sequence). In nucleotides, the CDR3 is TGTGCCAGCAACGAGAGGGCGGGGGGCACCAATGAGCAGTTCTTC. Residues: CASNERAGGTNEQFF.

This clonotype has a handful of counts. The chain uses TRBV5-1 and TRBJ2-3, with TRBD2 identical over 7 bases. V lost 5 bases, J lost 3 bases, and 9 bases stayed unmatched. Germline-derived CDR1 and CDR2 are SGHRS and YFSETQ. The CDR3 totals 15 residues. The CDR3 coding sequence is TGCGCCAGCAGTCTGAGCGGGGCCCCGACAGATACGCAGTATTTT. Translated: CASSLSGAPTDTQYF. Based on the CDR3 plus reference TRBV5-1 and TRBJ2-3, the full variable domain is KAGVTQTPRYLIKTRGQQVTLSCSPISGHRSVSWYQQTPGQGLQFLFEYFSETQRNKGNFPGRFSGRQFSNSRSEMNVSTLELGDSALYLCASSLSGAPTDTQYFGPGTRLTVL.

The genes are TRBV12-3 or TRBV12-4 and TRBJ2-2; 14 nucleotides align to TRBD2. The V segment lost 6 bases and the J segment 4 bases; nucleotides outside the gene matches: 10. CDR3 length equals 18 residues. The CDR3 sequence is CASSPGLAGVGTTGELFF. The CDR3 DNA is TGTGCCAGCAGCCCGGGACTAGCGGGAGTCGGTACCACCGGGGAGCTGTTTTTT.

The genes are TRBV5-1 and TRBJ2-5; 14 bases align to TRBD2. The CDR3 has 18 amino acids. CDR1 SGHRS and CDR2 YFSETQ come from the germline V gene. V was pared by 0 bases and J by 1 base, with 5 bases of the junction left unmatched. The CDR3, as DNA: TGCGCCAGCAGCTTGGGACTAGCGGGGGGGGCTACCCAAGAGACCCAGTACTTC. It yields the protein CASSLGLAGGATQETQYF.

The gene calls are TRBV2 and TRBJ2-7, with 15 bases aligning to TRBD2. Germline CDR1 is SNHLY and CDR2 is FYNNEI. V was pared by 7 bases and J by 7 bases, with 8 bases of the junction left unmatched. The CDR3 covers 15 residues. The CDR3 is CASTRTSGRGREQYF. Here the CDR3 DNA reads TGTGCCAGCACACGGACTAGCGGGAGGGGTCGGGAGCAGTACTTC.

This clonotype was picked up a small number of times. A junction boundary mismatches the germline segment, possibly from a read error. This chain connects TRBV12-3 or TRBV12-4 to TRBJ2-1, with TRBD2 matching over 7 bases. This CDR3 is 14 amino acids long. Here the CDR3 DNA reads TGTGCCAGCAGGTTAGCGGGCTCCTACAATGAGCAGTTCTTC. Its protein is CASRLAGSYNEQFF.

This CDR3 reads CASSQEQGSATNEKLFF. The DNA for the CDR3 is TGTGCCAGCAGCCAAGAACAGGGTTCAGCAACTAATGAAAAACTGTTTTTT. This chain links TRBV4-2 with TRBJ1-4, with D maybe TRBD1 (6 bases). CDR3 length: 17 amino acids. CDR1 and CDR2 (germline): LGHNA, YNFKEQ. With 0 bases removed from V and 0 bases from J, the gap between germline ends came to 11 bases.